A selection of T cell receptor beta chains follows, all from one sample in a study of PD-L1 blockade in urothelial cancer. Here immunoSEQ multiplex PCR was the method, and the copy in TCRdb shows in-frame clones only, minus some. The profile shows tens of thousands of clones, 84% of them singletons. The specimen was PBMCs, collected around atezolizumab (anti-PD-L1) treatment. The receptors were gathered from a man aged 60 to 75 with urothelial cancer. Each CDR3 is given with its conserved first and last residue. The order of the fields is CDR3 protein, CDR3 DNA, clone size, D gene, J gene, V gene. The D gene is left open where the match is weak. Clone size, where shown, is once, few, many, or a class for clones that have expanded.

CASSPASGGPGQETQYF,TGCGCCAGCAGCCCTGCTAGCGGGGGACCCGGCCAAGAGACCCAGTACTTC,-,TRBD2,TRBJ2-5,TRBV4-1
CASSTTGSGANVLTF,TGTGCCAGTAGTACTACAGGCTCTGGGGCCAACGTCCTGACTTTC,-,-,TRBJ2-6,TRBV19
CASGVAGVTGELFF,TGTGCCAGCGGGGTAGCGGGAGTCACCGGGGAGCTGTTTTTT,-,TRBD2,TRBJ2-2,TRBV5-4
CASSQEGGGVNTGELFF,TGCGCCAGCAGCCAAGAGGGCGGGGGCGTTAACACCGGGGAGCTGTTTTTT,few,-,TRBJ2-2,TRBV4-1
CASSPVGQGIGKNIQYF,TGTGCCAGCTCACCAGTGGGACAGGGGATAGGCAAAAACATTCAGTACTTC,once,TRBD1,TRBJ2-4,TRBV18
CASSLGGSSNEQYF,TGTGCCAGCAGCTTAGGAGGTAGTTCAAACGAGCAGTACTTC,few,-,TRBJ2-7,TRBV7-8
CASRDTDTEAFF,TGTGCCAGCAGGGACACGGACACTGAAGCTTTCTTT,-,-,TRBJ1-1,TRBV12-1
CASSQLAGGYNEQFF,TGTGCCAGCAGCCAACTAGCGGGAGGTTACAATGAGCAGTTCTTC,-,TRBD2,TRBJ2-1,TRBV7-2
CASSQGATEAFF,TGTGCCAGCAGCCAGGGGGCCACTGAAGCTTTCTTT,-,TRBD1,TRBJ1-1,TRBV7-6
CASSLQGAGYEQYF,TGCGCCAGCAGCTTACAGGGGGCAGGGTACGAGCAGTACTTC,-,TRBD1,TRBJ2-7,TRBV5-1
CSARGVNEQYF,TGCAGTGCCAGGGGGGTCAACGAGCAGTACTTC,-,-,TRBJ2-7,TRBV20-1
CASSRDLGGEQFF,TGTGCCAGCAGTCGGGATCTCGGCGGTGAGCAGTTCTTC,-,-,TRBJ2-1,TRBV27
CASNTGDSNTGELFF,TGCGCCAGCAATACGGGGGATTCGAACACCGGGGAGCTGTTTTTT,-,-,TRBJ2-2,TRBV5-1
CASRLAGGRPETQYF,TGTGCCAGCAGATTAGCGGGGGGGCGGCCGGAGACCCAGTACTTC,-,TRBD2,TRBJ2-5,TRBV6-5
CASSVGGDRGRGNTEAFF,TGTGCCAGCAGCGTAGGGGGGGACAGGGGGCGAGGGAACACTGAAGCTTTCTTT,-,TRBD1,TRBJ1-1,TRBV9
CASSTGLAEGNEQFF,TGCGCCAGCAGTACAGGACTAGCCGAGGGCAATGAGCAGTTCTTC,few,TRBD2,TRBJ2-1,TRBV10-1
CASSKGQERDYGYTF,TGTGCCAGCAGCAAAGGACAGGAGAGAGACTATGGCTACACCTTC,-,-,TRBJ1-2,TRBV21-1
CASSYGNNYGYTF,TGTGCCAGCAGTTACGGGAATAACTATGGCTACACCTTC,-,-,TRBJ1-2,TRBV27
CASWRGDYNEQFF,TGCGCCAGCTGGCGGGGAGACTACAATGAGCAGTTCTTC,-,-,TRBJ2-1,TRBV10-2
CASTILGGVELFF,TGTGCCAGCACCATCTTGGGGGGGGTGGAGCTGTTTTTT,-,TRBD2,TRBJ2-2,TRBV6-5
CASSADRGRETQYF,TGTGCCAGCAGCGCGGACAGGGGGAGAGAGACCCAGTACTTC,-,TRBD1,TRBJ2-5,TRBV7-2
CASEVRVWLGEQYF,TGTGCCAGTGAGGTACGGGTTTGGCTGGGCGAGCAGTACTTC,-,-,TRBJ2-7,TRBV19
CASSLGTGMQTQYF,TGTGCCAGCAGCCTCGGGACAGGGATGCAGACCCAGTACTTC,-,TRBD1,TRBJ2-5,TRBV7-8
CASSPALAVSYNEQFF,TGTGCCAGTAGCCCCGCCCTAGCGGTATCCTACAATGAGCAGTTCTTC,-,TRBD2,TRBJ2-1,TRBV19
CASSRGGYSNQPQHF,TGTGCCAGCAGCCGAGGGGGTTATAGCAATCAGCCCCAGCATTTT,-,-,TRBJ1-5,TRBV6-1
CASSLERGAYNEQFF,TGTGCCAGCAGCTTAGAGCGGGGTGCCTACAATGAGCAGTTCTTC,-,-,TRBJ2-1,TRBV11-2
CASSLPGDNSPLHF,TGTGCCAGCAGCCTCCCCGGGGATAATTCACCCCTCCACTTT,-,-,TRBJ1-6,TRBV7-9
CAWSVGGSGELFF,TGTGCCTGGAGTGTGGGGGGGTCCGGGGAGCTGTTTTTT,few,TRBD2,TRBJ2-2,TRBV30
CASSRENQETQYF,TGTGCCAGCTCGAGGGAGAACCAAGAGACCCAGTACTTC,-,-,TRBJ2-5,TRBV2
CASSYGAGSDTQYF,TGTGCCAGCAGCTACGGAGCCGGAAGCGATACGCAGTATTTT,-,-,TRBJ2-3,TRBV11-2
CASSGTGARFEQYF,TGTGCCAGCAGTGGAACAGGGGCTCGGTTTGAGCAGTACTTC,-,TRBD1,TRBJ2-7,TRBV6-1
CASSSTGQSGHNEQFF,TGTGCCAGCAGTTCCACCGGACAGTCCGGCCACAATGAGCAGTTCTTC,-,-,TRBJ2-1,TRBV6-5
CSVQGNYGYTF,TGCAGCGTACAGGGGAACTATGGCTACACCTTC,-,TRBD1,TRBJ1-2,TRBV29-1
CASTLDRGLIWGYTF,TGTGCCAGTACCTTGGACAGGGGCCTCATTTGGGGCTACACCTTC,-,TRBD1,TRBJ1-2,TRBV19
CASSGSGGGEKLFF,TGTGCCAGCAGTGGCTCAGGGGGTGGCGAAAAACTGTTTTTT,-,TRBD1,TRBJ1-4,TRBV6-1
CASSPIAGGPIGRNEQFF,TGTGCCAGCTCACCAATAGCGGGAGGGCCCATCGGTAGGAATGAGCAGTTCTTC,-,TRBD2,TRBJ2-1,TRBV18
CAIKVAGGPFEQYF,TGTGCCATCAAAGTAGCGGGAGGGCCTTTCGAGCAGTACTTC,-,TRBD2,TRBJ2-7,TRBV10-3
CASARDRGIGYTF,TGTGCCAGCGCCCGGGACAGGGGGATTGGCTACACCTTC,-,TRBD1,TRBJ1-2,TRBV6-5
CSAWSSYEQYF,TGCAGTGCTTGGAGCTCCTACGAGCAGTACTTC,-,-,TRBJ2-7,TRBV20-1
CASSVSSSSTYGYTF,TGTGCCAGCAGCGTATCTTCTAGTTCTACCTATGGCTACACCTTC,-,-,TRBJ1-2,TRBV9
CASSSGTYYGYTF,TGTGCCAGCAGTTCCGGGACTTACTATGGCTACACCTTC,-,-,TRBJ1-2,TRBV28
CASSRVGVEGYEQYF,TGTGCCAGCAGCCGGGTCGGGGTGGAAGGGTACGAGCAGTACTTC,-,-,TRBJ2-7,TRBV5-4
CASSLRDEQYF,TGTGCCAGCAGCCTCAGGGACGAGCAGTACTTC,-,-,TRBJ2-7,TRBV6-1
CAIRGQGSGETQYF,TGTGCCATCAGAGGACAGGGGAGTGGAGAGACCCAGTACTTC,-,TRBD1,TRBJ2-5,TRBV10-3
CASSLDGTTYNEQFF,TGTGCCAGCAGCTTAGACGGGACTACCTACAATGAGCAGTTCTTC,-,TRBD2,TRBJ2-1,TRBV11-3
CASSSTTGSSYEQYF,TGTGCCAGCAGTTCGACGACAGGGAGCTCCTACGAGCAGTACTTC,-,TRBD1,TRBJ2-7,TRBV28
CAISELTSKQGEQYF,TGTGCCATCAGTGAGTTGACTTCCAAGCAAGGAGAGCAGTACTTC,-,-,TRBJ2-7,TRBV10-3
CASGLGQGSYEQYF,TGTGCTAGTGGTTTGGGACAGGGTTCCTACGAGCAGTACTTC,-,TRBD1,TRBJ2-7,TRBV12-5
CASSLAPGTGDETQYF,TGTGCCAGCAGCTTAGCGCCCGGGACAGGGGACGAGACCCAGTACTTC,-,TRBD1,TRBJ2-5,TRBV7-9
CASSLGGGVQPQHF,TGTGCCAGCAGTCTAGGCGGGGGAGTTCAGCCCCAGCATTTT,-,-,TRBJ1-5,TRBV6-1
CASSPPQGAAGNTIYF,TGTGCCAGCTCACCACCGCAGGGGGCGGCTGGAAACACCATATATTTT,-,TRBD1,TRBJ1-3,TRBV18
CASSPRGAGGRYEQYF,TGTGCCAGCAGCCCACGTGGGGCGGGAGGTCGCTACGAGCAGTACTTC,-,TRBD2,TRBJ2-7,TRBV13
CASSLGPGISSYNEQFF,TGTGCCAGCAGCTTGGGACCAGGAATAAGCTCCTACAATGAGCAGTTCTTC,-,-,TRBJ2-1,TRBV5-4
CASSTPPGVTIYF,TGTGCCAGTAGTACCCCCCCGGGGGTCACCATATATTTT,-,-,TRBJ1-3,TRBV19
CASSFEGGEQYF,TGTGCCAGCAGCTTTGAGGGGGGGGAGCAGTACTTC,-,-,TRBJ2-7,TRBV11-2
CASSLSGALHGYTF,TGTGCCAGCAGTTTATCAGGGGCCCTCCATGGCTACACCTTC,-,-,TRBJ1-2,TRBV27
CASSLKRETSTDTQYF,TGTGCCAGCAGCCTAAAGCGGGAGACTAGCACAGATACGCAGTATTTT,once,TRBD2,TRBJ2-3,TRBV7-9
CASSRGLADTQYF,TGTGCCAGTAGTAGGGGACTAGCGGATACGCAGTATTTT,-,TRBD2,TRBJ2-3,TRBV19
CASGFGLEAFF,TGTGCTAGTGGTTTTGGCCTTGAAGCTTTCTTT,-,-,TRBJ1-1,TRBV12-5